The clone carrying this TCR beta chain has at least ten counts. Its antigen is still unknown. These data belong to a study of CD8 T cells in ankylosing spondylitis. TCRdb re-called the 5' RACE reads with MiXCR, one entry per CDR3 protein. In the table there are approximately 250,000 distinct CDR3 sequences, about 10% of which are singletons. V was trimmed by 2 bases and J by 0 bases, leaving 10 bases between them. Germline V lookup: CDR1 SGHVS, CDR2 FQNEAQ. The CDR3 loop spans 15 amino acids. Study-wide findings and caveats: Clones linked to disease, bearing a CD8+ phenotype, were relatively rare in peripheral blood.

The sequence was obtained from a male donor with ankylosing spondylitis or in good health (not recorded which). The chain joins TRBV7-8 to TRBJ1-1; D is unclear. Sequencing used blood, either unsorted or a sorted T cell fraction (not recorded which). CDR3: CASSLRGQVNTEAFF. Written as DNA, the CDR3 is TGTGCCAGCAGCTTACGAGGCCAGGTGAACACTGAAGCTTTCTTT.